This T cell receptor beta chain came from a study of blood T cell repertoires in COVID-19. Sequencing was performed with immunoSEQ multiplex PCR; in TCRdb, only in-frame clones are kept and a portion is missing. The profile covers about 160,000 clones, with around 87% appearing a single time and 4% to 5% taken by the ten largest. This TCR was recovered from an older woman with active or convalescent COVID-19. The material sequenced was peripheral blood.

DNA of the CDR3: TGTGCCAGCAGTTACTCTCTTGGGGGCCTAAACACTGAAGCTTTCTTT. It codes for CASSYSLGGLNTEAFF. The chain has TRBV6-5 and TRBJ1-1; D perhaps matches TRBD1 (6 bases). The germline V gene has CDR1 MNHEY and CDR2 SVGAGI. Trimming stripped 0 bases from V and 2 bases from J, with 13 bases between. The CDR3 covers 16 residues.